This TCR beta chain came from a study of T cells in localized non-small cell lung cancer. J gave up 9 bases and V 2 bases, and 10 bases lay outside the gene matches. This CDR3 spans 17 amino acids. Germline loops: CDR1 SGHRS, CDR2 YFSETQ. Study-wide findings and caveats: Adjacent lung had a median roughly 53 of the 100 largest tumor clones. A denser population of T cells in blood accompanied longer overall survival. Uninvolved adjacent lung, not tumor, had the highest T cell clonality. Heterogeneity within the tumor remains possible, as just one region underwent sequencing.

This table comes from immunoSEQ multiplex PCR, and its TCRdb copy is limited to in-frame clones, with some not included. The sample lists about 25,000 clones; around 88% were seen once. A note on this clone: What it recognizes is unknown.

This clonotype was obtained from a female donor of 60 years or more with stage I lung adenocarcinoma. V is TRBV5-1 and J is TRBJ2-1, with 14 bases matching TRBD2. The specimen comprised peripheral blood, sampled before any cancer treatment. The CDR3: CASSFGYGLAGGGEQFF. The CDR3 nucleotides read TGCGCCAGCAGCTTCGGCTACGGACTAGCGGGAGGAGGTGAGCAGTTCTTC.